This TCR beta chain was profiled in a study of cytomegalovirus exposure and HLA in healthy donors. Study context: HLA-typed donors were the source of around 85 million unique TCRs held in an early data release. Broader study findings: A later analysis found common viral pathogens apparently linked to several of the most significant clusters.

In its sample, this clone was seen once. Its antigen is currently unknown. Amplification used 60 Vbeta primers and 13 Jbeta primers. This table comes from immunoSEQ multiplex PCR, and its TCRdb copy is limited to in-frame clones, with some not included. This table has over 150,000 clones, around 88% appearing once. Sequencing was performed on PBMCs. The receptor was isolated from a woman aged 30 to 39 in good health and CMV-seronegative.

The CDR3 DNA reads as TGCGCCAGCAGCTTGGCCCCTTCCGTCCAAGAGACCCAGTACTTC. Its protein product is CASSLAPSVQETQYF. The chain couples TRBV5-1 to TRBJ2-5; D ambiguous. Germline V CDR1 and CDR2: SGHRS, YFSETQ. The CDR3 contains 15 residues. Trimming pared 0 bases from V and 1 base from J, leaving 10 bases between.